Listed below are T cell receptor beta chains from one sample, sequenced in a study of T cells after yellow fever vaccination. Each CDR3 protein gets one entry after TCRdb re-called the 5' RACE reads with MiXCR. The repertoire holds approximately 510,000 distinct CDR3 sequences, with less than 25% as singletons. The input for sequencing was PBMCs, taken roughly 20 days after the first yellow fever vaccination. These TCRs come from a man aged 18 to 29 who received the YFV17D yellow fever vaccine. The CDR3 runs from the conserved cysteine through the conserved F or W. The order of the fields is CDR3 length, J gene, D gene, V gene, clone size, CDR3 protein, CDR3 DNA. A D gene is named only where the DNA matches it firmly. For some rows the clone size is stated as once, few or many, or as a class when expanded; others skip it.

length: 17
J: TRBJ1-2
D: .
V: TRBV20-1
size: few
CDR3: CSARNPPGRARSYGYTF
DNA: TGCAGTGCTAGAAATCCCCCGGGACGGGCGAGAAGTTACGGCTACACCTTC

length: 15
J: TRBJ2-5
D: TRBD2
V: TRBV7-2
size: once
CDR3: CASSPRAGGYETQYF
DNA: TGTGCCAGCAGCCCCCGAGCGGGGGGCTATGAGACCCAGTACTTC

length: 14
J: TRBJ2-7
D: TRBD2
V: TRBV20-1
size: many
CDR3: CSVLWTSGAYEQYF
DNA: TGCAGTGTCCTCTGGACTAGCGGGGCCTACGAGCAGTACTTC

length: 16
J: TRBJ2-5
D: TRBD2
V: TRBV11-2
size: .
CDR3: CASSLYSGTRQETQYF
DNA: TGTGCCAGCAGCTTATATTCCGGGACTAGGCAAGAGACCCAGTACTTC

length: 12
J: TRBJ1-6
D: .
V: TRBV20-1
size: .
CDR3: CSTDRRGSPLHF
DNA: TGCAGTACCGACAGGAGAGGTTCACCCCTCCACTTT

length: 17
J: TRBJ2-2
D: .
V: TRBV6-2/TRBV6-3
size: many
CDR3: CASSSRPSRLNTGELFF
DNA: TGTGCCAGCAGTTCCCGCCCATCTAGACTGAACACCGGGGAGCTGTTTTTT

length: 14
J: TRBJ2-5
D: .
V: TRBV11-2
size: many
CDR3: CASRLGLGQETQYF
DNA: TGTGCCAGCAGACTGGGGCTGGGTCAAGAGACCCAGTACTTC

length: 17
J: TRBJ2-3
D: TRBD2
V: TRBV14
size: .
CDR3: CASSQGSSGGAFGTQYF
DNA: TGTGCCAGCAGCCAAGGGTCAAGCGGGGGGGCCTTCGGTACGCAGTATTTT

length: 12
J: TRBJ1-2
D: .
V: TRBV7-9
size: .
CDR3: CASGRDTYGYTF
DNA: TGTGCCAGCGGGCGGGATACCTATGGCTACACCTTC

length: 15
J: TRBJ1-5
D: .
V: TRBV5-1
size: few
CDR3: CASSPGGLGNQPQHF
DNA: TGCGCCAGCAGCCCTGGTGGGTTGGGCAATCAGCCCCAGCATTTT

length: 13
J: TRBJ2-1
D: .
V: TRBV7-6
size: .
CDR3: CASSLARWSEQFF
DNA: TGTGCCAGCAGCTTAGCGCGGTGGTCGGAGCAGTTCTTC

length: 16
J: TRBJ2-5
D: TRBD2
V: TRBV7-9
size: .
CDR3: CASSFISGGPQETQYF
DNA: TGTGCCAGCAGCTTTATCTCGGGGGGGCCACAAGAGACCCAGTACTTC

length: 11
J: TRBJ2-1
D: .
V: TRBV20-1
size: few
CDR3: CSAREVARQFF
DNA: TGCAGTGCTAGAGAAGTGGCAAGGCAGTTCTTC

length: 12
J: TRBJ2-7
D: .
V: TRBV12-3/TRBV12-4
size: .
CDR3: CASSFGWDEQYF
DNA: TGTGCCAGCAGTTTCGGGTGGGACGAGCAGTACTTC

length: 15
J: TRBJ2-5
D: TRBD1
V: TRBV7-2
size: few
CDR3: CASSSRPGTGGDQYF
DNA: TGTGCCAGCAGCTCGAGACCCGGGACAGGGGGAGACCAGTACTTC

length: 12
J: TRBJ2-2
D: .
V: TRBV20-1
size: .
CDR3: CSARDLSGELFF
DNA: TGCAGTGCTAGAGATCTTTCGGGGGAGCTGTTTTTT

length: 15
J: TRBJ2-7
D: .
V: TRBV20-1
size: few
CDR3: CSASHPGTPYYEQYF
DNA: TGCAGTGCTTCTCATCCCGGGACACCTTACTACGAGCAGTACTTC

length: 13
J: TRBJ1-4
D: .
V: TRBV29-1
size: few
CDR3: CSVEDRRGEKLFF
DNA: TGCAGCGTTGAAGACCGAAGGGGGGAAAAACTGTTTTTT

length: 13
J: TRBJ1-3
D: .
V: TRBV3-1
size: many
CDR3: CASGGASGNTIYF
DNA: TGTGCCAGCGGGGGGGCATCTGGAAACACCATATATTTT

length: 13
J: TRBJ1-1
D: .
V: TRBV4-3
size: .
CDR3: CASSQSPKTEAFF
DNA: TGCGCCAGCAGCCAGTCCCCGAAGACTGAAGCTTTCTTT

length: 15
J: TRBJ2-3
D: .
V: TRBV6-1
size: few
CDR3: CASSQSGPTADTQYF
DNA: TGTGCCAGCAGTCAGTCCGGGCCCACCGCCGATACGCAGTATTTT

length: 11
J: TRBJ2-3
D: .
V: TRBV28
size: .
CDR3: CASLARDTQYF
DNA: TGTGCCAGCTTGGCACGGGATACGCAGTATTTT

length: 15
J: TRBJ2-3
D: .
V: TRBV20-1
size: .
CDR3: CSAVIQGTGTDTQYF
DNA: TGCAGTGCGGTCATCCAGGGGACCGGCACAGATACGCAGTATTTT